Listed here are 24 T cell receptor beta chains from one sample, sequenced in a study of blood T cell repertoires in COVID-19. This table comes from immunoSEQ multiplex PCR, and its TCRdb copy is limited to in-frame clones, with some not included. The sample has 150,000 or so clones; 85% to 90% are singletons. Sequenced material: peripheral blood. These receptor sequences come from a man aged 18 to 35 with COVID-19, enrolled during active disease.

The rearrangement links TRBV4-3 to TRBJ2-1, with 7 positions matching TRBD2. Unmatched junction bases numbered 4, after V lost 1 base and J lost 1 base. This CDR3 region has 16 residues. Germline V lookup: CDR1 LGHNA, CDR2 YSLEER. The CDR3 DNA is TGCGCCAGCAGCCAAGTACCAGCGGGATCCTACAATGAGCAGTTCTTC. Protein sequence: CASSQVPAGSYNEQFF.

The chain couples TRBV5-4 to TRBJ2-7; 9 bases are shared with TRBD2. Unmatched junction bases numbered 4, after V lost 0 bases and J lost 3 bases. This CDR3 region has 15 residues. The germline V gene has CDR1 SGHNT and CDR2 YYREEE (reference sequence). In DNA, the CDR3 is TGTGCCAGCAGCTTGGAGACTAGCGGACGCTACGAGCAGTACTTC. Translated, it gives CASSLETSGRYEQYF.

The gene calls are TRBV29-1 and TRBJ2-1; weak D call: TRBD1 (5 bases). Trimming removed 6 bases from V and 2 bases from J, with 8 bases in between. CDR3 length: 12 residues. Germline V gene lookup returns CDR1 SQVTM and CDR2 ANQGSEA. The CDR3 sequence: CSVGQTYNEQFF. DNA of the CDR3: TGCAGCGTCGGACAAACCTACAATGAGCAGTTCTTC.

This clone has a handful of counts. The chain couples TRBV7-2 to TRBJ2-1; 9 nucleotides align to TRBD2. Per germline, CDR1 SGHTA and CDR2 FQGNSA. The length of the CDR3 is 15 residues. The V segment lost 4 bases and the J segment 8 bases; nucleotides outside the gene matches: 9. This CDR3 is CASSYVAGVIHEQFF. The CDR3 nucleotides read TGTGCCAGCAGCTATGTAGCGGGAGTGATCCATGAGCAGTTCTTC.

This clone has only one observation. The chain couples TRBV6-2 or TRBV6-3 to TRBJ2-2; D is perhaps TRBD1 (7 bases). V was cut by 2 bases and J by 3 bases, with 25 bases left in between. Per the germline V gene, CDR1 is MNHEY and CDR2 is SVGEGT. This CDR3 is 20 amino acids long. CDR3 in amino acids: CASSYQAGKGGAPYTGELFF. The CDR3 coding sequence is TGTGCCAGCAGTTACCAGGCGGGAAAAGGGGGCGCACCCTACACCGGGGAGCTGTTTTTT.

This clone was detected a few times. The chain has TRBV2 and TRBJ2-7; a possible D gene is TRBD1 (6 bases). Germline CDR1 reads SNHLY; CDR2 reads FYNNEI. The V gene lost 0 bases and the J gene lost 3 bases, with 18 bases spanning the gap. The CDR3 covers 17 residues. The DNA of the CDR3 is TGTGCCAGCAGTGAAGCGCTCGGGCAGGGGCGCCACTACGAGCAGTACTTC. This gives the protein CASSEALGQGRHYEQYF.

The V and J genes are TRBV11-3 and TRBJ2-1; 12 positions match TRBD2. Germline trimming cut 5 bases from V and 13 bases from J; bases unmatched to any gene: 6. There are 13 residues in the CDR3. Germline V gene data show CDR1 as SGHNT and CDR2 as YENEEA. CDR3 region: CASSPGTSGHQFF. As DNA, the CDR3 is TGTGCCAGCAGCCCAGGGACTAGCGGGCACCAGTTCTTC.

This clone was recorded once. V is TRBV18 and J is TRBJ1-2, with a tentative D call TRBD1 (6 bases). V gave up 3 bases and J gave up 0 bases, with 14 bases separating them. In germline, CDR1 is KGHSH, CDR2 LQKENI. The CDR3 spans 16 residues. Here the CDR3 DNA reads TGTGCCAGCTCACCGGCGGGGGCACCTGCTAACTATGGCTACACCTTC. Amino acid sequence: CASSPAGAPANYGYTF.

V gene TRBV7-2 combines with J gene TRBJ2-1, with TRBD2 identical over 12 bases. Germline V gene data show CDR1 as SGHTA and CDR2 as FQGNSA. This CDR3 has 16 amino acids. With V trimmed by 4 bases and J by 4 bases, 5 bases remained unmatched. The CDR3 loop reads CASSYRTSGAYNEQFF. The CDR3 DNA reads TGTGCCAGCAGCTACCGGACTAGCGGGGCTTACAATGAGCAGTTCTTC. The variable domain in full, with the rest retrieved from reference TRBV7-2 and TRBJ2-1, is GAGVSQSPSNKVTEKGKDVELRCDPISGHTALYWYRQSLGQGLEFLIYFQGNSAPDKSGLPSDRFSAERTGGSVSTLTIQRTQQEDSAVYLCASSYRTSGAYNEQFFGPGTRLTVL.

The J gene is TRBJ2-1, the V gene TRBV24-1; weak D call: TRBD2 (6 bases). The CDR3 extends over 15 amino acids. Per the germline V gene, CDR1 is KGHDR and CDR2 is SFDVKD. Trimming stripped 6 bases from V and 7 bases from J, with 18 bases between. This chain's CDR3 is CATSLRTRAGNEQFF. As DNA, the CDR3 is TGTGCCACCAGTCTTCGGACGAGGGCGGGAAATGAGCAGTTCTTC.

This sequence joins TRBV4-3 and TRBJ2-3, with 8 bases aligning to TRBD2. The CDR3 is 18 amino acids. Per the germline V gene, CDR1 is LGHNA and CDR2 is YSLEER. V lost 1 base and J lost 0; bases outside the gene matches: 9. CDR3: CASSQAAGDDTSTDTQYF. As DNA, the CDR3 is TGCGCCAGCAGCCAAGCAGCGGGGGATGATACTAGCACAGATACGCAGTATTTT.

This clone has just one count. The chain joins TRBV27 to TRBJ1-1; D is possibly TRBD1 (6 bases). Between the trimmed V and J ends, which lost 3 bases and 3 bases, there was a span of 14 bases. Germline V gene sequence: CDR1 MNHEY, CDR2 SMNVEV (reference sequence). The CDR3 loop spans 15 amino acids. The CDR3 loop is CASSFLGGLYTEAFF. For the CDR3, the DNA is TGTGCCAGCAGTTTTTTAGGGGGTTTATACACTGAAGCTTTCTTT.

About this clone: At one end the junction does not follow the germline gene, possibly because of a read error. This CDR3 is CASKRYGSSHEQYF. The DNA of the CDR3 is TGTGCCAGCAAGCGATACGGGAGCTCCCACGAGCAGTACTTC. This rearrangement joins TRBV2 to TRBJ2-7, with D tentatively TRBD2 (6 bases). This CDR3 contains 14 residues. Per the germline V gene, CDR1 is SNHLY and CDR2 is FYNNEI.

Note on this clone: The identical CDR3 is also encoded by other nucleotide sequences in the sample. The chain joins TRBV27 to TRBJ2-7; TRBD2 matches 7 bases. The CDR3 consists of 14 residues. Germline loops: CDR1 MNHEY, CDR2 SMNVEV (reference sequence). Trimming at V came to 4 bases and at J to 4 bases, leaving 7 bases not matched to a gene. This CDR3 reads CASSSGSGPYEQYF. Written as DNA, the CDR3 is TGTGCCAGCAGTTCGGGTAGCGGGCCTTACGAGCAGTACTTC.

The chain carries TRBV6-1 and TRBJ2-7; the match to TRBD1 covers 7 bases. The CDR3 totals 14 residues. Trimming removed 3 bases from V and 7 bases from J; junction bases left unmatched: 9. Per the germline V gene, CDR1 is MNHNS and CDR2 is SASEGT. The CDR3 nucleotides are TGTGCCAGCAGTGAGAGGGGGCAGACAGAAGAGCAGTACTTC. Amino acids: CASSERGQTEEQYF.

The chain recombines TRBV11-2 with TRBJ2-5; TRBD1 matches 11 bases. Germline lookup yields CDR1 SGHAT and CDR2 FQNNGV. The CDR3 is 15 residues long. With V trimmed by 5 bases and J by 5 bases, 7 bases remained unmatched. The CDR3 region has the DNA TGTGCCAGCAGCCCGCGGACAGGGGGCCGGGAGACCCAGTACTTC. It translates to CASSPRTGGRETQYF.

V gene TRBV4-3 combines with J gene TRBJ2-5; 8 positions match TRBD1. Trimming at V came to 4 bases and at J to 1 base, leaving 8 bases not matched to a gene. Germline V gene sequence: CDR1 LGHNA, CDR2 YSLEER. This CDR3 is built from 16 residues. The CDR3 DNA is TGCGCCAGCAGCCCAGCCGGGACAGGAAGCCAAGAGACCCAGTACTTC. Encoded protein: CASSPAGTGSQETQYF.

The J gene is TRBJ1-2, the V gene TRBV5-1, with D tentatively TRBD1 (6 bases). The V end lost 3 bases, the J end lost 2 bases, and 17 bases lay between the germline ends. Germline-derived CDR1 and CDR2 are SGHRS and YFSETQ. The CDR3 has 16 residues. The CDR3 loop reads CASSSAGGALNYGYTF. CDR3 DNA: TGCGCCAGCAGCTCCGCGGGGGGGGCTTTGAACTATGGCTACACCTTC.

This chain connects TRBV15 to TRBJ1-3, with 12 bases that match TRBD1. V was pared by 1 base and J by 6 bases, with 10 bases of the junction left unmatched. Germline V CDR1 and CDR2: LNHNV, YYDKDF (reference sequence). The CDR3 totals 18 residues. The chain's CDR3 is CATSRGDRGQSGTNTIYF. The CDR3 DNA follows: TGTGCCACCAGCAGAGGGGACAGGGGGCAATCAGGAACAAACACCATATATTTT.

The chain combines TRBV2 with TRBJ2-7; 11 positions agree with TRBD2. Unmatched junction bases numbered 6, after V lost 6 bases and J lost 2 bases. CDR1 and CDR2 (germline): SNHLY, FYNNEI. The CDR3 totals 15 residues. CDR3 sequence (DNA): TGTGCCAGCAGAGCTAGCGGGAGGACTCCCTACGAGCAGTACTTC. Its translation: CASRASGRTPYEQYF.

This rearrangement joins TRBV29-1 to TRBJ1-1; D remains ambiguous. CDR3 size: 13 residues. The germline V gene encodes CDR1 SQVTM and CDR2 ANQGSEA. Deletions cut 3 bases from V and 0 bases from J, with 8 bases between. CDR3 DNA: TGCAGCGTTGACCCGGTTATGAACACTGAAGCTTTCTTT. It encodes CSVDPVMNTEAFF.

The chain joins TRBV30 to TRBJ2-5; D possibly corresponds to TRBD1 (6 bases). The CDR3 length is 12 residues. CDR1 and CDR2 from the germline V gene are GTSNPN and SVGIG (reference sequence). Trimming removed 5 bases from V and 2 bases from J, with 9 bases in between. The DNA for the CDR3 is TGTGCCTGGGGACAGAATCAAGAGACCCAGTACTTC. Translated: CAWGQNQETQYF.

The rearrangement links TRBV28 to TRBJ2-3; 8 nucleotides line up with TRBD2. The CDR3 is 14 amino acids. V was pared by 2 bases and J by 5 bases, with 3 bases of the junction left unmatched. Germline CDR1 is MDHEN and CDR2 is SYDVKM. Here the CDR3 DNA reads TGTGCCAGCAGTTTACCGGGAGGGTTAGATACGCAGTATTTT. Translating it yields CASSLPGGLDTQYF.

The chain is built from TRBV19 and TRBJ2-5, with 8 bases lining up with TRBD1. Germline V gene data show CDR1 as LNHDA and CDR2 as SQIVND (reference sequence). V dropped 2 bases and J dropped 1; count of bases not matched to a gene: 6. CDR3 length: 16 residues. The CDR3 sequence is CASSIIGTGPQETQYF. For the CDR3, the DNA is TGTGCCAGTAGTATAATCGGGACAGGCCCCCAAGAGACCCAGTACTTC.